This T cell receptor (beta chain) originates from a study of blood T cell repertoires in COVID-19 (TCRdb year 2020). About the full investigation: Samples from collaborators originated in the United States, Italy and Spain and spanned both the acute and convalescent phases of COVID-19. The material from the prospective study consisted of cDNA or gDNA derived from T cells, B-cell-depleted T cells, or PBMCs. Subjects who had been exposed to COVID-19, were actively infected with it, or had recovered from it provided the deeply sampled blood TCRbeta repertoires that made up the dataset. The repertoires were made available in a free public database intended to serve as a resource for research on the immune response to SARS-CoV-2. Samples were obtained from the ongoing ImmuneRACE study (first 160 participants) and from 1,254 subjects provided by 6 global collaborators. The sample metadata nearly always contained a de-identified subject ID, COVID-19 status, age in years and sex. HLA class I and class II types, where available, came from metadata supplied by the sample provider rather than from assay-based typing. The study at large found these results: The amount of clinical and demographic metadata varied by source and participant and was provided uncurated.

The CDR3 runs 17 residues from the cysteine to the phenylalanine. Only CDR3 DNA remains: 51 bases, in frame from the first base. The junction carries 19 bases between V and J, which are trimmed by 4 bases and 0 bases respectively. The germline V gene specifies MGHRA as CDR1 and YSYEKL as CDR2. TCRbeta CDR3 regions were amplified from genomic DNA using the immunoSEQ Assay, a bias-controlled multiplex PCR. Turning to the authors' computational methods: Within the assay, amplification of reference gene primers was used to estimate how many nucleated cells each sample contained. To quantify the absolute abundance of each unique TCRbeta CDR3 rearrangement, sequence reads were collapsed and filtered. Productive Simpson clonality was computed per sample as the square root of Simpson's diversity index over productive rearrangements. TCRdb holds this immuneACCESS table with in-frame rearrangements only. Some clones are missing; in checked studies, unresolved V genes explain under half, and the rest has no known cause. Clone size and the V and J calls come from that table; the DNA yielded D and trimming. The sample data list some 160,000 clones, and over 70% of these were observed just once. Together, the top ten hold around 3.2% of the sample.

Participants in the prospective study were aged about 18 to 100 years, lived in about two dozen United States geographic areas, and enrolled through a virtual design. To assign participants to cohorts, the prospective study relied on clinical history that participants themselves reported in a screening survey and a study questionnaire. Recovered participants in ImmuneRACE Cohort 3 were defined as having two consecutive negative NP/OP PCR tests, clearance from a healthcare professional, or resolution of symptoms. Each participant in the prospective study had whole blood, serum and a nasopharyngeal or oropharyngeal swab collected by mobile phlebotomists. Over an approximately 2-month period, participants in the prospective study had the option of providing additional blood draws and questionnaires. Before DNA extraction, prospective study blood samples were shipped either frozen or at room temperature.

To note about this clone: Its binding antigen is unknown. No clone much larger than this one lies a single base away; base qualities are absent.

Recombination connected TRBV4-1 to TRBJ2-7, and the D gene may be TRBD2, 5 bases matching. The clonotype originates from a woman in her sixties or seventies who had recovered from COVID-19. The sample taken for sequencing was PBMCs or T cells enriched from blood (not recorded which). This receptor has the CDR3 CASSPQAASYSSYEQYF. Read as DNA, the sequence is TGCGCCAGCAGCCCGCAAGCGGCTAGCTATAGCTCCTACGAGCAGTACTTC.